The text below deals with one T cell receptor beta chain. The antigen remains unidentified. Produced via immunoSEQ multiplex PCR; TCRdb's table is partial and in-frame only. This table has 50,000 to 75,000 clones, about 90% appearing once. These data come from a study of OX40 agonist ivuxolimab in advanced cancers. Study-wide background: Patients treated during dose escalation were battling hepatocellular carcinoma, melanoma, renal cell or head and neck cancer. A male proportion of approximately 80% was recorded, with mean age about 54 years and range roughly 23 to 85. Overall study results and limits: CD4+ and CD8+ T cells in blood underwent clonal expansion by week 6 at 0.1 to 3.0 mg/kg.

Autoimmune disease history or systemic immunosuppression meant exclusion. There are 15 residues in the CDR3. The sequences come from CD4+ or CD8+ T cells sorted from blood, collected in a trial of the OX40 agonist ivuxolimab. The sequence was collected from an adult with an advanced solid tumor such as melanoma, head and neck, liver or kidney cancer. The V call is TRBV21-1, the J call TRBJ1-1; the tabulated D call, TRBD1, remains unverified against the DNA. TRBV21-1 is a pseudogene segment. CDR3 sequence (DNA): TGTGCCAGCAGCGGACCGGGACAGGAATACACTGAAGCTTTCTTT. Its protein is CASSGPGQEYTEAFF.